Listed below are T cell receptor beta chains from one sample, sequenced in a study of T cell responses to AZD1222 COVID-19 vaccine. This table comes from immunoSEQ multiplex PCR, and its TCRdb copy is limited to in-frame clones, with some not included. The sample yields about 140,000 clones, more than 85% seen once. Source: peripheral blood, taken 28 days after the second AZD1222 dose. The receptor source for this set is an adult who received the AZD1222 COVID-19 vaccine. The conserved cysteine and the conserved F or W are not part of the CDR3 here. Only some rows state a clone size, as once, few, many or a class for expanded clones.

v_call clone_size cdr3_aa
TRBV7-6 NA ASSPAETEQF
TRBV6-5 NA ASSLLVSGGELF
TRBV5-1 NA ASSLRTGDTEAF
TRBV24-1 NA ATSDPRGTVANEQF
TRBV29-1 NA SGQGIDEQF
TRBV3-1/TRBV3-2 once ASSRTLLSGNTIY
TRBV7-9 NA ASSLSRQGYTEAF
TRBV29-1 NA SGQPGQGVPNEQF
TRBV7-9 NA ASTAREGNTEAF
TRBV28 NA ASSFLTSGMYNEQF
TRBV27 NA ASSLTAERTSTDTQY
TRBV7-3 NA ASSPVGGTAEQY
TRBV12-3/TRBV12-4 NA AIGQTPSYGYT
TRBV19 NA ASSVSRGIRYGYT
TRBV7-2 NA ASRVPGHGETQY
TRBV9 NA ASSGSMTSPYEQY
TRBV10-3 NA AISESLGRDTEAF
TRBV6-6 NA ASSYSGFPTEAF